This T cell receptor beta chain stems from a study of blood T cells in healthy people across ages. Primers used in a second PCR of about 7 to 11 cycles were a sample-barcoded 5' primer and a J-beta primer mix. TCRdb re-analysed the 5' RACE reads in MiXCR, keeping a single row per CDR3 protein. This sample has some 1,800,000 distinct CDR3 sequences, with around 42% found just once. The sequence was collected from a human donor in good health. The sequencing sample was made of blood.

CDR3 sequence reads: CASSLSLYRYSNQPQHF. DNA for the CDR3: TGTGCCAGCAGTTTATCCCTCTATAGGTATAGCAATCAGCCCCAGCATTTT. This sequence joins TRBV28 and TRBJ1-5; D is undetermined. V gave up 1 base and J gave up 0 bases, with 13 bases separating them. The CDR3 spans 17 residues. From germline, CDR1 is MDHEN and CDR2 SYDVKM.